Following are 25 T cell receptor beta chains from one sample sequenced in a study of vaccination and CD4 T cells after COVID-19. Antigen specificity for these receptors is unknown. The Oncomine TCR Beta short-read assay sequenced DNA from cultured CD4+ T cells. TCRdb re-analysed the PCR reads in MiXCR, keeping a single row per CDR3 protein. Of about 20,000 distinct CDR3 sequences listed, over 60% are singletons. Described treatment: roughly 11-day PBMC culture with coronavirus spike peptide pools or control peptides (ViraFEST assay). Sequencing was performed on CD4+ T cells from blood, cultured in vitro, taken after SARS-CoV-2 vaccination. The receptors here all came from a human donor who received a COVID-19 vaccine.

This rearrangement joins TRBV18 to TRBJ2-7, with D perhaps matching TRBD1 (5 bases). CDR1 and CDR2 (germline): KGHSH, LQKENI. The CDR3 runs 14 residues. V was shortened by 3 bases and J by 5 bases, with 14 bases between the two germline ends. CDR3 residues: CASSPDWGRNEQYF. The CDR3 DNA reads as TGTGCCAGCTCACCGGATTGGGGCAGGAACGAGCAGTACTTC.

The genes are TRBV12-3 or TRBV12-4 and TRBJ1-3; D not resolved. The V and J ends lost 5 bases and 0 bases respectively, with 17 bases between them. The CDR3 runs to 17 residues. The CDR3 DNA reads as TGTGCCAGCAGTAACCCCGCGGCCCGAGCCTCTGGAAACACCATATATTTT. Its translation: CASSNPAARASGNTIYF.

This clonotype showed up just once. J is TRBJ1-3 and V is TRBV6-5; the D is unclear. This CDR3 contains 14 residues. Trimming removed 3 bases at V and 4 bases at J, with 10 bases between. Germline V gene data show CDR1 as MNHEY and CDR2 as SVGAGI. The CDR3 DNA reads TGTGCCAGCAGTTATCCCACCGGGGGAAACACCATATATTTT. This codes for CASSYPTGGNTIYF.

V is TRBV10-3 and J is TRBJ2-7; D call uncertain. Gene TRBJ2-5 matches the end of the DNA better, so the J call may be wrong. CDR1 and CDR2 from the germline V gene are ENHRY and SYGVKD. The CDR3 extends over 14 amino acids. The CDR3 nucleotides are TGTGCCATCAGTGATTTAAGGTCAAGAGAGACCCAGTACTTC. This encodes CAISDLRSRETQYF.

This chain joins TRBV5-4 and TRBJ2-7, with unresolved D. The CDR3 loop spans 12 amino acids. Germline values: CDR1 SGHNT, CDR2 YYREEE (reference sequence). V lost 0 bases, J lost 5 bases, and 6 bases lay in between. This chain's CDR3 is CASSLVGNEQYF. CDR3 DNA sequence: TGTGCCAGCAGCTTGGTAGGGAACGAGCAGTACTTC.

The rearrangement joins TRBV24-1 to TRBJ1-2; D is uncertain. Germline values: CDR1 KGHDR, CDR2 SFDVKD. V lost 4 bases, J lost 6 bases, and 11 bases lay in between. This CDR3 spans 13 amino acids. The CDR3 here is CATSDPTKDGYTF. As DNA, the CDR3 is TGTGCCACCAGTGACCCTACGAAGGATGGCTACACCTTC.

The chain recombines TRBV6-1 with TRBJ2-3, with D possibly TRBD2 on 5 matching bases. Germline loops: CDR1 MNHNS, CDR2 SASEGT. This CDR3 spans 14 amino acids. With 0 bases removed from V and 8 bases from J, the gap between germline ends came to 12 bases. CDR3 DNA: TGTGCCAGCAGTGAAGCACCGGAAGGAGGTACGCAGTATTTT. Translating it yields CASSEAPEGGTQYF.

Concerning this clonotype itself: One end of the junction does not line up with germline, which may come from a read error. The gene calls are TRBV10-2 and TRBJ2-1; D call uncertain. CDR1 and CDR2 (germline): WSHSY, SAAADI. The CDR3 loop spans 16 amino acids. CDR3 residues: CASRESAESSYNEQFF. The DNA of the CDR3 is TGCGCCAGCAGAGAGTCGGCCGAAAGCTCCTACAATGAGCAGTTCTTC.

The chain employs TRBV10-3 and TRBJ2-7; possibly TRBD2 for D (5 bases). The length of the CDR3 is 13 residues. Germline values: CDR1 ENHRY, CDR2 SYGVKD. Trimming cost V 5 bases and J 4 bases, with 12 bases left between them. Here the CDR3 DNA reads TGTGCCATCAGTCGGCCTAGCTGGTACGAGCAGTACTTC. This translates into CAISRPSWYEQYF.

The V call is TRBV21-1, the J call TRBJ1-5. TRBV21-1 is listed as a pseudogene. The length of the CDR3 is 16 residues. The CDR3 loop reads CASSNSSTGSNQPQHF. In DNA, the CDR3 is TGTGCCAGCAGCAACTCCTCGACGGGGAGCAATCAGCCCCAGCATTTT.

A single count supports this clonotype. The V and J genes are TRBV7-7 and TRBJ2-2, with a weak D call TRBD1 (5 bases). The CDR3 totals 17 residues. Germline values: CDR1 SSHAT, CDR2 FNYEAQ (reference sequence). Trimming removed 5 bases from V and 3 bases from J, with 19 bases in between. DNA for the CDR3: TGTGCCAGCAGCATGAGCCCGGCAGGGCCCTACACCGGGGAGCTGTTTTTT. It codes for CASSMSPAGPYTGELFF.

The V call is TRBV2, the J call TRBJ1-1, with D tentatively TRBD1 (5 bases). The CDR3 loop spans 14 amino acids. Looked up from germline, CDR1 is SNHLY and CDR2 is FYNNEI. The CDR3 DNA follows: TGTGCTTCCCAGGGTGTTGAAGGAAACACTGAAGCTTTCTTT. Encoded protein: CASQGVEGNTEAFF. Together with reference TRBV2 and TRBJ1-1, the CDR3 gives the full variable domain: EPEVTQTPSHQVTQMGQEVILRCVPISNHLYFYWYRQILGQKVEFLVSFYNNEISEKSEIFDDQFSVERPDGSNFTLKIRSTKLEDSAMYFCASQGVEGNTEAFFGQGTRLTVV.

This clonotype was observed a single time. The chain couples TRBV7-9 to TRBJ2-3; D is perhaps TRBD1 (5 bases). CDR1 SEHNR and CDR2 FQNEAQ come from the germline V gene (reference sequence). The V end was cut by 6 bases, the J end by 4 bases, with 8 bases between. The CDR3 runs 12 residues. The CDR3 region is CASRGQPDTQYF. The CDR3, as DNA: TGTGCCAGCAGGGGGCAACCAGATACGCAGTATTTT.

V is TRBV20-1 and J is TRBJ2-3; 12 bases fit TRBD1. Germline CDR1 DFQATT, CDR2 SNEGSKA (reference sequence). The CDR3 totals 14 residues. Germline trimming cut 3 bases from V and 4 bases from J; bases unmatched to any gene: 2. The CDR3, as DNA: TGCAGTGCTAGGGGACAGGGGGCCCCAGATACGCAGTATTTT. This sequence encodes CSARGQGAPDTQYF.

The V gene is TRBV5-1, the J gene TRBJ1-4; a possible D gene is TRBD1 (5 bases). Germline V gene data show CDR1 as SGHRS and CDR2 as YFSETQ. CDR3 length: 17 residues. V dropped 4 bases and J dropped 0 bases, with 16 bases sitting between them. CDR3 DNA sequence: TGCGCCAGCAGCCGAAGTCGAGCGGGGGCAACTAATGAAAAACTGTTTTTT. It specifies CASSRSRAGATNEKLFF.

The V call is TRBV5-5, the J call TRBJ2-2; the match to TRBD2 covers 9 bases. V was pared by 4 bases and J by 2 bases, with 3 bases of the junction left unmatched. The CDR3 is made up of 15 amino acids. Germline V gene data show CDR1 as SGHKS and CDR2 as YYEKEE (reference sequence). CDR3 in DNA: TGTGCCAGCAGCGCGGGGGGGGACAACACCGGGGAGCTGTTTTTT. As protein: CASSAGGDNTGELFF. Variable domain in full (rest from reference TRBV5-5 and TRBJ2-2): DAGVTQSPTHLIKTRGQQVTLRCSPISGHKSVSWYQQVLGQGPQFIFQYYEKEERGRGNFPDRFSARQFPNYSSELNVNALLLGDSALYLCASSAGGDNTGELFFGEGSRLTVL.

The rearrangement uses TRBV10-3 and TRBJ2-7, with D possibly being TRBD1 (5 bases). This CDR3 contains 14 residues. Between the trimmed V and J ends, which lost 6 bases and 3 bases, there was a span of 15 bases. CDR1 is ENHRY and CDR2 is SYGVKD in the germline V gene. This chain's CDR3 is CAISPRPTGYEQYF. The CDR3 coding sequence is TGTGCCATCAGCCCCCGACCCACAGGCTACGAGCAGTACTTC.

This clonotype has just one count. The CDR3 nucleotides read TGCAGTGCTACCGGGACGGGATATCAGCCCCAGCATTTT. The encoded protein is CSATGTGYQPQHF. The chain links TRBV20-1 to TRBJ1-5, with D possibly TRBD1 on 5 matching bases. The CDR3 length is 13 residues. Deletions cut 4 bases from V and 5 bases from J, with 12 bases between. Per the germline V gene, CDR1 is DFQATT and CDR2 is SNEGSKA (reference sequence).

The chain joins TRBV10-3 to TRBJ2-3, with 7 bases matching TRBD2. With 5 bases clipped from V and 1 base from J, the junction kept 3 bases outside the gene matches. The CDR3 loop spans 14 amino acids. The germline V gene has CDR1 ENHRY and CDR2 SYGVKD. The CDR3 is CAISLLAGTDTQYF. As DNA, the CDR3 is TGTGCCATCAGTCTCCTAGCGGGCACAGATACGCAGTATTTT.

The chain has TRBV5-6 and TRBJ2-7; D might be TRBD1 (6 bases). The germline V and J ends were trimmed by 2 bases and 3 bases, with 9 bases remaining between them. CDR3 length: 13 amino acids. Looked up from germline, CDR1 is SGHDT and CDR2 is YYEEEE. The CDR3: CASSFQGRYEQYF. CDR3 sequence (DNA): TGTGCCAGCAGCTTTCAGGGGCGCTACGAGCAGTACTTC.

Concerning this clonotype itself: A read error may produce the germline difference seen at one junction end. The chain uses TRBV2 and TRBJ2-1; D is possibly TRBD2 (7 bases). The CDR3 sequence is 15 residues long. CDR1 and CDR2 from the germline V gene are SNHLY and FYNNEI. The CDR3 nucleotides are TGTGTCAGCAGTGAAGACGGGGGGCGGTACAATGAGCAGTTCTTC. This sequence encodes CVSSEDGGRYNEQFF.

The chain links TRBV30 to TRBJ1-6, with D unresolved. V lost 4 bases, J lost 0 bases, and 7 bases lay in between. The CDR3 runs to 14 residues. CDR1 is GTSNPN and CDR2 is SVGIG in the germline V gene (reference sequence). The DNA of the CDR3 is TGTGCCTGGAAGCAAAGCTCCTATAATTCACCCCTCCACTTT. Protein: CAWKQSSYNSPLHF.

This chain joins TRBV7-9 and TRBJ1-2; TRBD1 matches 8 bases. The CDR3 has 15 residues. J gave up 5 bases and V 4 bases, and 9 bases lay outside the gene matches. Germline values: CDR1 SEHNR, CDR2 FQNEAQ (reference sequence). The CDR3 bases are TGTGCCAGCAGCTCAAGGACAGGGCCGCTATATGGCTACACCTTC. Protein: CASSSRTGPLYGYTF.

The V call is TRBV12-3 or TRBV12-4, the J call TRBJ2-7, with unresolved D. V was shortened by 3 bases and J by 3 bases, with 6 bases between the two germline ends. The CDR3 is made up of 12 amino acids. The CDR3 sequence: CASSLHGYEQYF. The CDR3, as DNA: TGTGCCAGCAGTTTGCACGGCTACGAGCAGTACTTC.

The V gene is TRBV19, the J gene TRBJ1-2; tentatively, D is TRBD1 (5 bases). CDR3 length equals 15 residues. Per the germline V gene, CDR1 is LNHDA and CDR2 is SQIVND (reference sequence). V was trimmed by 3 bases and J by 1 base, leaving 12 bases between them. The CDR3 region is CASSIGAAGNYGYTF. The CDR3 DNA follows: TGTGCCAGTAGTATCGGGGCCGCCGGTAACTATGGCTACACCTTC.